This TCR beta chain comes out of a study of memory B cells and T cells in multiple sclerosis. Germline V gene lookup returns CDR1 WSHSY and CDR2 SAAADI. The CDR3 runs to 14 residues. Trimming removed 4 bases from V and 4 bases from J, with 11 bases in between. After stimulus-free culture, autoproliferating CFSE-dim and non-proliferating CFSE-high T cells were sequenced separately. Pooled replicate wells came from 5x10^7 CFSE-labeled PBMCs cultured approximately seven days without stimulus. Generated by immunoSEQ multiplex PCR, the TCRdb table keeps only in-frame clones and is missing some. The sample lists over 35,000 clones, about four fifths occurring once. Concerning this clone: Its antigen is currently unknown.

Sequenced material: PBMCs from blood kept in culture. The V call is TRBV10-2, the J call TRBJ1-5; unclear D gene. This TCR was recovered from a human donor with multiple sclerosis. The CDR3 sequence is CASSVIGLNQPQHF. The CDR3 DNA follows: TGCGCCAGCAGTGTAATAGGACTGAATCAGCCCCAGCATTTT.